The clone carrying this T cell receptor (beta chain) occurred once. Researchers sorted participants into cohorts using their self-reported clinical history. Measured with immunoSEQ multiplex PCR; TCRdb has only the in-frame clones, and not every one. Here the sample spans roughly 140,000 clones, about 85% being singletons. The ends lost 4 bases at V and 5 bases at J; junction bases unmatched: 0. This CDR3 is built from 12 residues. Germline CDR1 SGHTA, CDR2 FQGNSA. The data belong to a study of blood T cell repertoires in COVID-19. The chain employs TRBV7-2 and TRBJ2-5; 8 bases are shared with TRBD1. This TCR came from a woman aged 40 to 49 who had recovered from COVID-19. Material: PBMCs or T cells enriched from blood (not recorded which). The CDR3 DNA reads as TGTGCCAGCAGCTGGGACAGGGAGACCCAGTACTTC. Its translation is CASSWDRETQYF. Full variable domain (remainder filled in from reference TRBV7-2 and TRBJ2-5): GAGVSQSPSNKVTEKGKDVELRCDPISGHTALYWYRQSLGQGLEFLIYFQGNSAPDKSGLPSDRFSAERTGGSVSTLTIQRTQQEDSAVYLCASSWDRETQYFGPGTRLLVL.